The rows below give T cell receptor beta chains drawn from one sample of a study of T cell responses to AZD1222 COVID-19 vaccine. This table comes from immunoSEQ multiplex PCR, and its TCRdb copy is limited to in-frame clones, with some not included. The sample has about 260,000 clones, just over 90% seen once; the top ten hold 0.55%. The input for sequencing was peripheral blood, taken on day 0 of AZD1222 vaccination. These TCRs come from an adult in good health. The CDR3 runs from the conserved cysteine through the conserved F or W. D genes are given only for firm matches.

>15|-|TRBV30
CAWSAGRSAGEKLFF
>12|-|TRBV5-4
CASSLDSLGYTF
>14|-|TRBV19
CASSTGEFDGELFF
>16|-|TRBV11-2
CASSPLAADPYYEQYF
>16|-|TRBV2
CASRKEAGAGYNEQFF
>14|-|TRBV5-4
CASSRGKGDQPQHF
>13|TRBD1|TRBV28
CASSRDSLRGYTF
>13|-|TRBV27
CASSLGRSQPQHF
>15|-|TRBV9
CASSVDARGTGELFF
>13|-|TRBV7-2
CASSPGMINEQFF
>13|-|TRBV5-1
CASSLEINTEAFF
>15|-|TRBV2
CASSEDVASTDTQYF
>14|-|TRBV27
CASSFRTGANVLTF
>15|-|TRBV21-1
CASSKAAGQRYEQYF
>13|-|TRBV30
CAWSKGEWETQYF
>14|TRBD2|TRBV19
CASSPGLASYEQYF
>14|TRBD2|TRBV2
CASSELAVTNEQFF
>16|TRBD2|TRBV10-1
CASSEYSTSGVDEQYF
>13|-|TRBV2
CASSDLENTEAFF
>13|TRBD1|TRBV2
CAPGTGGTGWAFF
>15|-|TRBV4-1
CASSQDIFGSYEQYF
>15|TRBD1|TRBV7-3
CASSHGQGVNTEAFF
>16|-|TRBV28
CASSLWPVRSYTEAFF
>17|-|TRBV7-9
CASSPRSGGQDKNIQYF
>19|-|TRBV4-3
CASSHPGQGLAGYTGELFF
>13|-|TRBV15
CATSPAKLGTQYF